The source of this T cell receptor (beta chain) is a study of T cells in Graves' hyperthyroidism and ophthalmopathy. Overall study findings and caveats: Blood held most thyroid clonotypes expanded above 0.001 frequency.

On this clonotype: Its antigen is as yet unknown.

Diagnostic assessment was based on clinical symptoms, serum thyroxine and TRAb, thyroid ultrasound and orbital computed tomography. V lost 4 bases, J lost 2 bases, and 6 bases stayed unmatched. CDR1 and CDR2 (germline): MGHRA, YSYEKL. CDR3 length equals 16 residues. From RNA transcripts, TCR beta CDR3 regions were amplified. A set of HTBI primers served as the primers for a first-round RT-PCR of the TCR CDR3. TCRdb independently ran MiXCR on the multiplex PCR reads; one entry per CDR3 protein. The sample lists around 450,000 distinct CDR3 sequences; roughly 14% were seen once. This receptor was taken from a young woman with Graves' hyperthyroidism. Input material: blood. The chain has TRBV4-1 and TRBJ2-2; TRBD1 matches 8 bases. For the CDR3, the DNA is TGCGCCAGCAGCCGTTTTGGGACAGGAAACACCGGGGAGCTGTTTTTT. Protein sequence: CASSRFGTGNTGELFF.